Each of the 8 T cell receptor beta chains below was sequenced from the same sample in a study of T-cell memory formation after mild COVID-19. TCRdb ran MiXCR on the 5' RACE reads and lists one entry per CDR3 protein. The repertoire has about 290,000 distinct CDR3 sequences, approximately 15% of them found once; the top ten carry around a fifth. Sequencing used PBMCs or a T cell subset sorted from them (not recorded which). The receptors were sampled from a man younger than 35 who had mild COVID-19 (a few samples of this study predate the infection). Cell type and time point are not known.

This clonotype was counted between two and nine times. This rearrangement joins TRBV2 to TRBJ2-1; 10 nucleotides align to TRBD2. The V gene end was trimmed by 4 bases and the J gene end by 9 bases; junction bases not matched to a gene: 18. Germline values: CDR1 SNHLY, CDR2 FYNNEI. The CDR3 is 18 residues long. The CDR3 region is CASSVNKLAGPPLSEQFF. In DNA, the CDR3 is TGTGCCAGCAGTGTTAACAAACTAGCGGGGCCCCCTCTATCTGAGCAGTTCTTC.

This chain links TRBV12-3 or TRBV12-4 with TRBJ1-4, with 7 bases identical to TRBD1. The CDR3 consists of 15 residues. J gave up 4 bases and V 6 bases, and 8 bases lay outside the gene matches. CDR3 protein: CASRRDRRINEKLFF. The DNA of the CDR3 is TGTGCCAGCAGAAGGGACAGAAGAATTAATGAAAAACTGTTTTTT.

The chain is built from TRBV9 and TRBJ2-1, with a possible D match to TRBD2 (6 bases). V lost 4 bases and J lost 0, with 11 bases in between. The CDR3 contains 15 residues. Germline values: CDR1 SGDLS, CDR2 YYNGEE. The CDR3, as DNA: TGTGCCAGCAGCCAAGAGGACTACTCCTACAATGAGCAGTTCTTC. Amino acids: CASSQEDYSYNEQFF.

The rearrangement uses TRBV7-9 and TRBJ1-2, with 11 bases that match TRBD1. This CDR3 spans 16 amino acids. Trimming cost V 5 bases and J 8 bases; bases outside gene matches: 13. Per the germline V gene, CDR1 is SEHNR and CDR2 is FQNEAQ (reference sequence). The CDR3 bases are TGTGCCAGCAGCCCGTTGGACAGGGGGCCATGGTCGGGCTACACCTTC. The encoded protein is CASSPLDRGPWSGYTF.

The chain is built from TRBV7-2 and TRBJ2-5, with a tentative D call TRBD1 (5 bases). The CDR3 consists of 13 residues. The germline V gene encodes CDR1 SGHTA and CDR2 FQGNSA. V shed 7 bases and J shed 4 bases, with 13 bases lying between them. Here the CDR3 reads CASTLGVGETQYF. The CDR3 bases are TGTGCCAGCACCCTAGGGGTTGGAGAGACCCAGTACTTC.

This clonotype was observed a few times. The chain links TRBV7-9 to TRBJ2-2; D ambiguous. The CDR3 is 14 residues long. Trimming cost V 5 bases and J 5 bases, with 12 bases left between them. CDR1 is SEHNR and CDR2 is FQNEAQ in the germline V gene (reference sequence). The CDR3 nucleotides are TGTGCCAGCAGCATACTGGAGAGGACCGGGGAGCTGTTTTTT. Its protein is CASSILERTGELFF.

As DNA, the CDR3 is TGTGCCAGCAGACAGCGACCCTCCGGGGCCAACGTCCTGACTTTC. It yields the protein CASRQRPSGANVLTF. V usage is TRBV12-3 or TRBV12-4 and J usage is TRBJ2-6; D is uncertain. V lost 6 bases, J lost 4 bases, and 13 bases lay in between. The CDR3 totals 15 residues.

J is TRBJ2-3 and V is TRBV5-5; no definite D call. CDR3 length equals 11 residues. Germline V CDR1 and CDR2: SGHKS, YYEKEE (reference sequence). Between the trimmed V and J ends, which lost 3 bases and 9 bases, there was a span of 8 bases. The CDR3 bases are TGTGCCAGCAGCTCCCCCCGAACGCAGTATTTT. Translated: CASSSPRTQYF.